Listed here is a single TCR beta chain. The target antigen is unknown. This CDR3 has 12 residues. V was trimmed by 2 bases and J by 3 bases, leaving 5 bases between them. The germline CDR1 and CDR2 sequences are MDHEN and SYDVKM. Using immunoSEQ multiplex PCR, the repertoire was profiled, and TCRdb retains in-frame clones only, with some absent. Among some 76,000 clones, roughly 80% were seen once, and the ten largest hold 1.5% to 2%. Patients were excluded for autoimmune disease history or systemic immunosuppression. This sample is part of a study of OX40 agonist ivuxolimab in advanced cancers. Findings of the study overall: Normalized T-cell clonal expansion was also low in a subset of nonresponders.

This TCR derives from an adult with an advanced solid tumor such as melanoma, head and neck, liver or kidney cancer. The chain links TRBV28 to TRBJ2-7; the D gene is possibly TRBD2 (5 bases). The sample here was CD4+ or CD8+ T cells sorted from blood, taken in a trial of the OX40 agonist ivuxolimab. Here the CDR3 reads CASSLGGYEQYF. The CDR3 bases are TGTGCCAGCAGTTTAGGAGGCTACGAGCAGTACTTC.